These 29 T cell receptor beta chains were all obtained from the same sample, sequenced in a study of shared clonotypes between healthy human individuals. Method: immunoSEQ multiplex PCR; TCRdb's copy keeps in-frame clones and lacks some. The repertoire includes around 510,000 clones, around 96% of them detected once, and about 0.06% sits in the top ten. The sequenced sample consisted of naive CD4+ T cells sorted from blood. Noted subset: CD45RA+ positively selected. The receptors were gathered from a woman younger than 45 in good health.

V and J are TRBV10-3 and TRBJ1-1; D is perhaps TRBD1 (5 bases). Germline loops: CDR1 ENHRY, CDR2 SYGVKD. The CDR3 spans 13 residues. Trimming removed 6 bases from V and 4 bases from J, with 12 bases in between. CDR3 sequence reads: CAIRTAESTEAFF. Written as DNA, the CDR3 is TGTGCCATCAGGACAGCCGAAAGCACTGAAGCTTTCTTT.

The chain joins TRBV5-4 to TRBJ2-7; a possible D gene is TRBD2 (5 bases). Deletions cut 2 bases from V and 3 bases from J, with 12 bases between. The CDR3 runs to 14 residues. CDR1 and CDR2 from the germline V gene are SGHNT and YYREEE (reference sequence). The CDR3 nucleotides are TGTGCCAGCAGCTTTGCAGGAGGAAACTACGAGCAGTACTTC. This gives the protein CASSFAGGNYEQYF.

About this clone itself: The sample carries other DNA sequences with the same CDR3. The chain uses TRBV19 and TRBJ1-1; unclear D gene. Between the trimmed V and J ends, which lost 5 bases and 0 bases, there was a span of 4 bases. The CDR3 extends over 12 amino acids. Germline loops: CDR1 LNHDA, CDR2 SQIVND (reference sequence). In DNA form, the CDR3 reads TGTGCCAGTAGTTTCCTGAACACTGAAGCTTTCTTT. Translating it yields CASSFLNTEAFF.

The chain's CDR3 is CATSMEPAPEAFF. DNA of the CDR3: TGTGCCACCAGCATGGAACCGGCCCCTGAAGCTTTCTTT. The V and J genes are TRBV15 and TRBJ1-1, with D unclear. In germline, CDR1 is LNHNV, CDR2 YYDKDF (reference sequence). The CDR3 runs to 13 residues. V shed 4 bases and J shed 6 bases, with 12 bases lying between them.

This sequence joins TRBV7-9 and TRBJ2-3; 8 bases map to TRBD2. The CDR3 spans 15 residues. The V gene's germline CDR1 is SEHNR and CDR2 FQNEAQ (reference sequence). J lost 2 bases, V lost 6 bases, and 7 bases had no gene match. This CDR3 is CASRLGLAPTDTQYF. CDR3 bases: TGTGCCAGCAGGCTAGGACTAGCTCCCACAGATACGCAGTATTTT. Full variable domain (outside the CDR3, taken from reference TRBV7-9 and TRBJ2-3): DTGVSQNPRHKITKRGQNVTFRCDPISEHNRLYWYRQTLGQGPEFLTYFQNEAQLEKSRLLSDRFSAERPKGSFSTLEIQRTEQGDSAMYLCASRLGLAPTDTQYFGPGTRLTVL.

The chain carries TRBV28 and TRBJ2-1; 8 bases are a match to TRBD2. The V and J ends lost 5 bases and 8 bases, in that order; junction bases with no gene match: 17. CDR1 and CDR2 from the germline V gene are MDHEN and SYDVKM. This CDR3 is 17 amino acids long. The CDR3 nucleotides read TGTGCCAGCAGTCTTTTGGGGCGGGAGGCACTTTTATATGAGCAGTTCTTC. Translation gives CASSLLGREALLYEQFF. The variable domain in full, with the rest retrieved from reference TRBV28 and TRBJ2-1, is DVKVTQSSRYLVKRTGEKVFLECVQDMDHENMFWYRQDPGLGLRLIYFSYDVKMKEKGDIPEGYSVSREKKERFSLILESASTNQTSMYLCASSLLGREALLYEQFFGPGTRLTVL.

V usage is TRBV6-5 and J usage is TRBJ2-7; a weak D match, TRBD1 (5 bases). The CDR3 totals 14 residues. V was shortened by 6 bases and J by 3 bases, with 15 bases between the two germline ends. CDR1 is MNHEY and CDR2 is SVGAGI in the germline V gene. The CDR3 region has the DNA TGTGCCAGCAGGCCTAACGACAGAGTCTACGAGCAGTACTTC. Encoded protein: CASRPNDRVYEQYF.

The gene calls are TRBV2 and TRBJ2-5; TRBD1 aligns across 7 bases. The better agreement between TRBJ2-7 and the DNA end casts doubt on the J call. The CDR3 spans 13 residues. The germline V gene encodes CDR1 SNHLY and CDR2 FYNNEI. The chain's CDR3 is CASADRVTYEQYF. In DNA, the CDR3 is TGTGCCAGCGCCGACAGGGTCACCTACGAGCAGTACTTC.

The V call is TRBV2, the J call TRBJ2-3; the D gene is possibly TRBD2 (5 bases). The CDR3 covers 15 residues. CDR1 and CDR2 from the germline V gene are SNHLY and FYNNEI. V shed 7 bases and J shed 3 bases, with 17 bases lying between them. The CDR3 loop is CASTKDSPETDTQYF. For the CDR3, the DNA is TGTGCCAGCACCAAGGACTCTCCTGAAACAGATACGCAGTATTTT.

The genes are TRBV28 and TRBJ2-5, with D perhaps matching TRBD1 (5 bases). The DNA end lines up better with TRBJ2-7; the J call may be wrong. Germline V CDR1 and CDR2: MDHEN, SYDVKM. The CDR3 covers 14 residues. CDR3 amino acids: CASSLRQGLHEQYF. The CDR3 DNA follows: TGTGCCAGCAGTTTACGTCAGGGCCTCCACGAGCAGTACTTC.

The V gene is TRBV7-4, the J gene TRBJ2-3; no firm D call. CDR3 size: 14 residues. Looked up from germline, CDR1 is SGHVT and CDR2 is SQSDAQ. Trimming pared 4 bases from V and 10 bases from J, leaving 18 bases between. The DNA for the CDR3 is TGTGCCAGCAGCTATGTAGACACCTCCATCGCGCAGTATTTT. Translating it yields CASSYVDTSIAQYF.

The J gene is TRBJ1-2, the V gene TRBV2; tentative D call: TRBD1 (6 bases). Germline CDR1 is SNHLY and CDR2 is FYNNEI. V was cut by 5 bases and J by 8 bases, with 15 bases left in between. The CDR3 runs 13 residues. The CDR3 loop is CASSLQGLKGYTF. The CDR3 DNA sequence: TGTGCCAGCAGTCTACAGGGTCTGAAAGGCTACACCTTC.

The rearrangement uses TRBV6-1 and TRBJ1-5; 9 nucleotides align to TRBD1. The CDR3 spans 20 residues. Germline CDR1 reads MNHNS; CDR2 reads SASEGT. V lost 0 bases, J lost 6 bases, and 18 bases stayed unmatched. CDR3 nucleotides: TGTGCCAGCAGTGAAGCTGCGGGACAGGGAGGGTTTGGTGCATCTCAGCCCCAGCATTTT. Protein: CASSEAAGQGGFGASQPQHF.

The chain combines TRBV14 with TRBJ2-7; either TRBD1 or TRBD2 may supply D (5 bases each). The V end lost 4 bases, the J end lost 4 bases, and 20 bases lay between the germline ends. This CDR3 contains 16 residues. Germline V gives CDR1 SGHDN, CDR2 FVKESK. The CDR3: CASSRAWGIRVYEQYF. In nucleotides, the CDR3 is TGTGCCAGCAGCCGGGCTTGGGGGATACGGGTTTACGAGCAGTACTTC.

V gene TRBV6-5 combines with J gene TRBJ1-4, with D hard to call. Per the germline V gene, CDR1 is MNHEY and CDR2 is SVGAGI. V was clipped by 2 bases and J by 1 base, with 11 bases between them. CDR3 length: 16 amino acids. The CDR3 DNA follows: TGTGCCAGCAGTTACAGATGGACGAAAACTAATGAAAAACTGTTTTTT. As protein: CASSYRWTKTNEKLFF.

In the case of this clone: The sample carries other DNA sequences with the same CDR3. Written as DNA, the CDR3 is TGTGCCAGCAGTTTATTAGGAGGAGCTGGAAACACCATATATTTT. Protein: CASSLLGGAGNTIYF. The V call is TRBV28, the J call TRBJ1-3; D uncertain. Germline V gene data show CDR1 as MDHEN and CDR2 as SYDVKM. Trimming shortened V by 1 base and J by 2 bases, and 9 bases separated the two germline ends. The CDR3 is 15 amino acids.

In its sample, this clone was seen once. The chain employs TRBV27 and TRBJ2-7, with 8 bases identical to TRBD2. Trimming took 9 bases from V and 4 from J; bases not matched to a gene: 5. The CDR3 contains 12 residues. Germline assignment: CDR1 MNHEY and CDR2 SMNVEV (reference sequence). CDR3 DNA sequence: TGTGCCAGTAAGTCGGGGGGGTACGAGCAGTACTTC. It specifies CASKSGGYEQYF.

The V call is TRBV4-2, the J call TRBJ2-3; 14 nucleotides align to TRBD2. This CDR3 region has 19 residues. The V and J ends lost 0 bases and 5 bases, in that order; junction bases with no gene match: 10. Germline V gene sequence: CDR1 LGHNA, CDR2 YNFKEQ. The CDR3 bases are TGTGCCAGCAGCCAAGAGGGGTTTGGGACTAGCGGGAGTATAGATACGCAGTATTTT. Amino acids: CASSQEGFGTSGSIDTQYF.

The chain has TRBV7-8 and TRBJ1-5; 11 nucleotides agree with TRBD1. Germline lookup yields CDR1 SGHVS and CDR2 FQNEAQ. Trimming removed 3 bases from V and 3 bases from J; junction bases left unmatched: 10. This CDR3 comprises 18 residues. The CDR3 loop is CASSFSGQGAAINQPQHF. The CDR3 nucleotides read TGTGCCAGCAGCTTCTCAGGACAGGGGGCTGCTATCAATCAGCCCCAGCATTTT.

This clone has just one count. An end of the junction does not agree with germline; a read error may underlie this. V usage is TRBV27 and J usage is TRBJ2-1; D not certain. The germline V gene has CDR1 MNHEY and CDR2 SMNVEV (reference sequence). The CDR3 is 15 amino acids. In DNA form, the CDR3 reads TGTGCCAGCAGTCTCGGGTCCGGGCCCTACAATCAGCAGTTCTTC. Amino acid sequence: CASSLGSGPYNQQFF.

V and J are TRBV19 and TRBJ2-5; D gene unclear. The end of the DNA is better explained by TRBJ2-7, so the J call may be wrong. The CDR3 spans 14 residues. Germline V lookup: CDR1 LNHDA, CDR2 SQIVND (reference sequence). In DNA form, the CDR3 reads TGTGCCAGTACCTCTTGGGCCAGGCCCTACGAGCAGTACTTC. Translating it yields CASTSWARPYEQYF.

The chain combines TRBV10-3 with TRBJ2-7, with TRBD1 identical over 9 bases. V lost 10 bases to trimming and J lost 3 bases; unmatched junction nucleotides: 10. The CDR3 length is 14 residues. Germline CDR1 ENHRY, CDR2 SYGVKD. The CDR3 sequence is CASLDRGGHYEQYF. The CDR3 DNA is TGTGCCAGCCTCGACAGGGGGGGACACTACGAGCAGTACTTC.

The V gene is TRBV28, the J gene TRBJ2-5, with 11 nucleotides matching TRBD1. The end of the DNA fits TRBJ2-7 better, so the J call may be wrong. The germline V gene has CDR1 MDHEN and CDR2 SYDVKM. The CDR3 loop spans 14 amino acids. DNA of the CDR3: TGTGCCAGCAGCACCGGGACAGGGGGGTACGAGCAGTACTTC. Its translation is CASSTGTGGYEQYF.

Here the CDR3 reads CASSFGGRPYEQYF. CDR3 nucleotides: TGTGCCAGCAGCTTTGGAGGGAGACCCTACGAGCAGTACTTC. The rearrangement joins TRBV7-2 to TRBJ2-7; tentative D call: TRBD2 (6 bases). Germline CDR1 SGHTA, CDR2 FQGNSA. The CDR3 is 14 amino acids. V lost 3 bases and J 2 bases, leaving 11 bases between the germline ends.

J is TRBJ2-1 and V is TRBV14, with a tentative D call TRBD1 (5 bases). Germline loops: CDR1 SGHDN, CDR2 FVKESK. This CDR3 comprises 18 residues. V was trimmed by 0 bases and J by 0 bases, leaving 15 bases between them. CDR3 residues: CASSQDRGIIGSYNEQFF. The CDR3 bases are TGTGCCAGCAGCCAAGATAGGGGAATCATAGGCTCCTACAATGAGCAGTTCTTC.

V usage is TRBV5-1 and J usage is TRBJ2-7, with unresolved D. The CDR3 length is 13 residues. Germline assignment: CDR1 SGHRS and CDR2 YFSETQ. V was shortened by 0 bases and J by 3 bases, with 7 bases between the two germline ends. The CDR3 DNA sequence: TGCGCCAGCAGCTTGGGGCAGGACTACGAGCAGTACTTC. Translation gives CASSLGQDYEQYF.

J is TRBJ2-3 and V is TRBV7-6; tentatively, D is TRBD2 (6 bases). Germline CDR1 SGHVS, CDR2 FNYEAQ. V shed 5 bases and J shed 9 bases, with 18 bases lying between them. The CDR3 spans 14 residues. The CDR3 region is CASSPQSLRGTQYF. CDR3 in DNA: TGTGCCAGCAGCCCGCAGTCCTTACGGGGGACGCAGTATTTT.

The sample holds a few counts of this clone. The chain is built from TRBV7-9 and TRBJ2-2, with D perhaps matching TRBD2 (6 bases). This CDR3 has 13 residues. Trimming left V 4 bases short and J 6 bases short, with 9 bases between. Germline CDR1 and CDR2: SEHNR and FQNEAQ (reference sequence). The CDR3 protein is CASSWEVAGELFF. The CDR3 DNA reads TGTGCCAGCAGCTGGGAGGTGGCCGGGGAGCTGTTTTTT.

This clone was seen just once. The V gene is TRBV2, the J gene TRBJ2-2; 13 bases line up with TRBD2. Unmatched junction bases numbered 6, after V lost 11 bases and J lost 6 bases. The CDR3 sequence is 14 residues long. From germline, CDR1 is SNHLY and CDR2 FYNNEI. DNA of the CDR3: TGTGCCGGCGGGACTAGCGGGATAGCCGGGGAGCTGTTTTTT. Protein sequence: CAGGTSGIAGELFF.